These T cell receptor beta chains were read from a single sample in a study of early T cells in non-severe SARS-CoV-2 infection. TCRdb itself ran the 5' RACE reads through MiXCR, one entry per CDR3 protein. The sample has 20,000 to 25,000 distinct CDR3 sequences, roughly 5% seen once. Source material: whole blood. The receptors come from an adult who was a healthcare worker with PCR-confirmed SARS-CoV-2 infection or an uninfected control (not recorded which). The conserved cysteine and the conserved F or W are not part of the CDR3 here. The order of the fields is J gene, V gene, D gene, CDR3 protein. A D gene is named only where the DNA matches it firmly.

TRBJ2-7	TRBV9	-	ASSPVESSYEQY
TRBJ1-2	TRBV6-1	-	ASSEPGERNYGYT
TRBJ1-5	TRBV6-5	-	ASKQTAYSNQPQH
TRBJ2-2	TRBV4-3	-	ASSLSVTGELF
TRBJ2-3	TRBV7-3	TRBD1	ASSFTGQTTDTQY
TRBJ2-3	TRBV7-6	-	ASSLGFQASTDTQY
TRBJ2-1	TRBV5-1	-	ASSLAPVRTGRSSYNEQF
TRBJ2-1	TRBV4-1	-	ASSLSRAPLDEQF
TRBJ2-3	TRBV5-1	-	ASRGGHLTDTQY
TRBJ2-1	TRBV12-3/TRBV12-4	-	ASSLEHEQF
TRBJ2-5	TRBV9	-	ASTRSEQETQY
TRBJ1-5	TRBV10-3	TRBD1	AISESGRGPENSNQPQH
TRBJ2-1	TRBV24-1	TRBD2	ATSDASGKTYNEQF
TRBJ2-2	TRBV4-3	-	ASSQAQVDTGELF
TRBJ2-7	TRBV12-3/TRBV12-4	-	ASSLLGALGYEQY
TRBJ1-2	TRBV3-1	-	ASSQEAQGRNYGYT
TRBJ2-1	TRBV27	-	ASSFGRGSYNEQF
TRBJ1-6	TRBV19	TRBD1	ASRDLDRVGSPLH
TRBJ1-2	TRBV5-4	-	ASSLASGLNYGYT
TRBJ2-2	TRBV27	TRBD1	ASKGATGELF
TRBJ2-1	TRBV12-3/TRBV12-4	-	ASSGGFVGKHYNEQF
TRBJ1-3	TRBV12-3/TRBV12-4	-	ASSSSSSGNTIY
TRBJ2-5	TRBV24-1	-	ATSGGFQETQY
TRBJ2-1	TRBV2	-	ASRAGLWNEQF
TRBJ1-2	TRBV7-2	TRBD1	ASSFRGPLNGYT
TRBJ2-1	TRBV10-2	-	ASSESQGWDEQF
TRBJ2-3	TRBV2	-	ASRWDSHTDTQY
TRBJ2-5	TRBV12-3/TRBV12-4	TRBD2	ASSSLAGGRETQY
TRBJ2-2	TRBV29-1	-	SVGSPTSSGELF
TRBJ2-3	TRBV6-6	TRBD2	ASSTLADFSTDTQY
TRBJ1-2	TRBV24-1	TRBD1	ATSDSGQPLNYGYT
TRBJ1-6	TRBV7-3	TRBD1	ASSSGGTGDNSPLH
TRBJ1-2	TRBV13	-	ASSLIRPPHYGYT
TRBJ1-6	TRBV27	TRBD1	ASSLRGDRGDDNSPLH
TRBJ2-2	TRBV9	-	ASSVVADANTGELF
TRBJ2-2	TRBV10-3	-	AISERVDTNTGELF
TRBJ2-1	TRBV5-6	TRBD2	ASSLGEVAGTGGNEQF
TRBJ2-5	TRBV29-1	TRBD1	SVEFIRQGSYQETQY
TRBJ2-1	TRBV7-9	TRBD2	ASSSLSRTSGSNEQF
TRBJ2-7	TRBV7-2	TRBD2	ASSWGAGAYEQY
TRBJ1-2	TRBV20-1	-	SASIHGYT
TRBJ2-7	TRBV2	-	ASSEGEVYEQY
TRBJ1-2	TRBV29-1	TRBD1	SVERDRGPMGYT
TRBJ1-1	TRBV4-2	TRBD1	ASSQETGGLGNTEAF
TRBJ1-4	TRBV27	TRBD1	ASRPGTGLSEKLF
TRBJ2-1	TRBV5-6	TRBD2	ASSLGGLVLYNEQF
TRBJ2-1	TRBV5-4	TRBD1	ASSRDRGAYNEQF
TRBJ2-1	TRBV11-2	-	ASSLGKLYSYNEQF
TRBJ2-3	TRBV19	-	ASSIEGQEASTDTQY
TRBJ2-1	TRBV29-1	-	SARKPGTSYNEQF